The 7 T cell receptor beta chains below all came from one sample that was sequenced in a study of cytomegalovirus exposure and HLA in healthy donors. Vbeta (60) and Jbeta (13) primers were used in the PCR. Assay: immunoSEQ multiplex PCR; the TCRdb copy retains only in-frame clones and omits some. Here the sample spans about 240,000 clones, about 85% being singletons. The sample was PBMCs. The receptors originated from a girl aged 2 to 10 in good health and CMV-seronegative.

The chain uses TRBV5-4 and TRBJ1-4; 9 nucleotides match TRBD1. The CDR3 contains 15 residues. Germline loops: CDR1 SGHNT, CDR2 YYREEE (reference sequence). The trim removed 4 bases at V and 5 bases at J, leaving 6 bases unmatched. DNA of the CDR3: TGTGCCAGCAGCAACCCCGGGACAGGGAATGAAAAACTGTTTTTT. Translation gives CASSNPGTGNEKLFF.

The chain is built from TRBV29-1 and TRBJ2-3; tentative D call: TRBD2 (5 bases). Trimming took 7 bases from V and 0 from J, leaving 11 bases between them. The CDR3 contains 13 residues. Germline loops: CDR1 SQVTM, CDR2 ANQGSEA. CDR3 DNA sequence: TGCAGCGCATGGGAGTTCAGCACAGATACGCAGTATTTT. Its protein product is CSAWEFSTDTQYF.

The J gene is TRBJ2-7, the V gene TRBV30, with D possibly TRBD1 on 6 matching bases. The germline gives CDR1 GTSNPN, CDR2 SVGIG (reference sequence). V lost 7 bases and J lost 0, with 16 bases in between. The length of the CDR3 is 14 residues. The CDR3 here is CAYATGGVSYEQYF. CDR3 DNA sequence: TGTGCCTACGCGACAGGAGGCGTCTCCTACGAGCAGTACTTC.

The table lists this clone with a few counts. The J gene is TRBJ2-1, the V gene TRBV27; 7 bases map to TRBD2. Germline CDR1 MNHEY, CDR2 SMNVEV (reference sequence). The CDR3 extends over 15 amino acids. V trimming: 5 bases; J trimming: 4 bases; junction bases outside the gene matches: 8. The CDR3 is CASSGGLGPYNEQFF. The CDR3 nucleotides are TGTGCCAGCAGTGGTGGACTAGGTCCTTACAATGAGCAGTTCTTC.

The V gene is TRBV7-9, the J gene TRBJ1-1; D unclear. Trimming shortened V by 3 bases and J by 7 bases, and 3 bases separated the two germline ends. Looked up from germline, CDR1 is SEHNR and CDR2 is FQNEAQ (reference sequence). CDR3 length: 10 residues. CDR3 region: CASSFGEAFF. The CDR3 bases are TGTGCCAGCAGCTTCGGTGAAGCTTTCTTT.

Only a few counts were recorded for this clone. CDR3 in amino acids: CASSRKGFPGNTIYF. In nucleotides, the CDR3 is TGTGCCAGCAGCAGAAAGGGGTTCCCGGGAAACACCATATATTTT. The chain carries TRBV6-1 and TRBJ1-3; a weak D match, TRBD1 (5 bases). Trimming took off 6 bases at V and 4 bases at J, with 16 bases between the two ends. Germline-derived CDR1 and CDR2 are MNHNS and SASEGT. This CDR3 is 15 amino acids long.

The genes are TRBV5-4 and TRBJ2-1, with TRBD1 as a possible D gene (7 bases). V was cut by 4 bases and J by 1 base, with 12 bases left in between. CDR1 is SGHNT and CDR2 is YYREEE in the germline V gene (reference sequence). The CDR3 covers 15 residues. In nucleotides, the CDR3 is TGTGCCAGCAGCCCCCCAGGGGGGTCCTACAATGAGCAGTTCTTC. This encodes CASSPPGGSYNEQFF.